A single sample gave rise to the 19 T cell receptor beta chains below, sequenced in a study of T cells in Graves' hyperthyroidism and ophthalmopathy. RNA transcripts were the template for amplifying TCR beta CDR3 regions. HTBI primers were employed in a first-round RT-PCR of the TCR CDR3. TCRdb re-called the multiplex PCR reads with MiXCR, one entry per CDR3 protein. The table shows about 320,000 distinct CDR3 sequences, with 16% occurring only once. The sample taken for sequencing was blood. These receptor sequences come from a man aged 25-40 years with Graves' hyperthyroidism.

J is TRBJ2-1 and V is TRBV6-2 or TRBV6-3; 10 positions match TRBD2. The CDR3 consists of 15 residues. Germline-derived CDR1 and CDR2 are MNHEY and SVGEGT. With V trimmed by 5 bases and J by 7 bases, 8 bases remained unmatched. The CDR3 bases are TGTGCCAGCAGTAATCAACTAGCGGGAAGGAATGAGCAGTTCTTC. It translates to CASSNQLAGRNEQFF.

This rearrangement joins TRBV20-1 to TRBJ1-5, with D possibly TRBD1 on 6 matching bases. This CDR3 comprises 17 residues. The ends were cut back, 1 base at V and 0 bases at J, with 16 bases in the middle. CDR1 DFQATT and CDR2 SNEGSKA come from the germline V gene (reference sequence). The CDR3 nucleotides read TGCAGTGCTAGAGTCGGGGGGGCGTGGGCTAGCAATCAGCCCCAGCATTTT. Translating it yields CSARVGGAWASNQPQHF.

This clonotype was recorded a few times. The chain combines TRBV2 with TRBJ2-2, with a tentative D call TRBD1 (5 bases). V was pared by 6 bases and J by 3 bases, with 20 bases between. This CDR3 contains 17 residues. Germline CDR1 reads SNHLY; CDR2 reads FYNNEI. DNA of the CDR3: TGTGCCAGCAGCCCAGAGGCCTTGACAGACGACACCGGGGAGCTGTTTTTT. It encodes CASSPEALTDDTGELFF.

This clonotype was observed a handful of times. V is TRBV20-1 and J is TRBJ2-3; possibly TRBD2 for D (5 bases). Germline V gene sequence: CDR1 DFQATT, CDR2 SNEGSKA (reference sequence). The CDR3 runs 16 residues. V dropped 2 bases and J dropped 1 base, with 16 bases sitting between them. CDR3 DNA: TGCAGTGCTAGACCCCCTGTTTTTAGCGGCACAGATACGCAGTATTTT. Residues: CSARPPVFSGTDTQYF.

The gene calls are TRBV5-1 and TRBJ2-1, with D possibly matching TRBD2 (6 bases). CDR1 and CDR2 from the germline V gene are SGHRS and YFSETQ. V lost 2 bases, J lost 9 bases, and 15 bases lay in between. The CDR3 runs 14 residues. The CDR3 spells CASSLRWGESEQFF. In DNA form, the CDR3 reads TGCGCCAGCAGCTTAAGGTGGGGGGAGAGTGAGCAGTTCTTC.

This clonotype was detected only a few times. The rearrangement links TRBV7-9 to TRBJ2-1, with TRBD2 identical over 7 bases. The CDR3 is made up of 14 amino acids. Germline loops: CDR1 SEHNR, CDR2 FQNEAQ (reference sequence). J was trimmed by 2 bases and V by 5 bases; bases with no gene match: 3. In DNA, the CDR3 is TGTGCCAGCAGCCCTAGCGGACCCTACAATGAGCAGTTCTTC. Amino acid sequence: CASSPSGPYNEQFF. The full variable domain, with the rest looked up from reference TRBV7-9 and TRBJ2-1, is DTGVSQNPRHKITKRGQNVTFRCDPISEHNRLYWYRQTLGQGPEFLTYFQNEAQLEKSRLLSDRFSAERPKGSFSTLEIQRTEQGDSAMYLCASSPSGPYNEQFFGPGTRLTVL.

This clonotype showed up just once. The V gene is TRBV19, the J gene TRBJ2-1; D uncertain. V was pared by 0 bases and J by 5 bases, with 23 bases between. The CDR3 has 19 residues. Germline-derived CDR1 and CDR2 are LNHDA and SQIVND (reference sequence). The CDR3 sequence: CASSIDGSNNGIFNNEQFF. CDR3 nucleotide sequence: TGTGCCAGTAGTATAGATGGATCTAATAATGGGATTTTTAACAATGAGCAGTTCTTC.

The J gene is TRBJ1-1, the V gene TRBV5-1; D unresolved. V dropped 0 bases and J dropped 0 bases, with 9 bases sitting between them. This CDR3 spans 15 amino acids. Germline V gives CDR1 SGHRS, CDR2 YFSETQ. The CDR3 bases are TGCGCCAGCAGCTTGGAGGCGGTCATGAACACTGAAGCTTTCTTT. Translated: CASSLEAVMNTEAFF.

In DNA form, the CDR3 reads TGTGCCAGCTCACCCCGCCTCCCGGGGGGAGACACCGGGGAGCTGTTTTTT. This sequence encodes CASSPRLPGGDTGELFF. The V and J genes are TRBV18 and TRBJ2-2; 7 nucleotides align to TRBD2. V shed 3 bases and J 3 bases; nucleotides not matched to a gene: 10. The germline gives CDR1 KGHSH, CDR2 LQKENI. CDR3 length equals 17 residues.

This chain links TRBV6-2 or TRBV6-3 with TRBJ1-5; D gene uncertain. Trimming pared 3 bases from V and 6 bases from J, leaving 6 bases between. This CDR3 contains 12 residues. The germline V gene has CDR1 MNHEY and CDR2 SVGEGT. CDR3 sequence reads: CASSYPVQPQHF. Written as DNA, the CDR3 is TGTGCCAGCAGTTATCCCGTTCAGCCCCAGCATTTT.

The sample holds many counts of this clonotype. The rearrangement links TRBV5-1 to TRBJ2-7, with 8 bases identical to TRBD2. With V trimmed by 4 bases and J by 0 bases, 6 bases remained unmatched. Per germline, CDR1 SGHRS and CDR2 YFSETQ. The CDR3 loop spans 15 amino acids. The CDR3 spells CASSVIAGNSYEQYF. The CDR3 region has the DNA TGCGCCAGCAGCGTGATAGCGGGAAACTCCTACGAGCAGTACTTC.

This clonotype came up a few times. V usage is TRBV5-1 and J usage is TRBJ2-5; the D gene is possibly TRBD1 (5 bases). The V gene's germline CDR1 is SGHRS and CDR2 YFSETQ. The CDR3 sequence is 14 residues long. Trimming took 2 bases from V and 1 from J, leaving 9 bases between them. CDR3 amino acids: CASSFTGRQETQYF. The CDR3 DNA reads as TGCGCCAGCAGCTTTACAGGTCGCCAAGAGACCCAGTACTTC.

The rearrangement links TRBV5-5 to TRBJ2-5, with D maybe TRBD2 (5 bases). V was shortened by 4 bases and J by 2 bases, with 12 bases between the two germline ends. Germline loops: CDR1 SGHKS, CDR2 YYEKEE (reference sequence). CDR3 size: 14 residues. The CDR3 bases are TGTGCCAGCAGCCCTCGAAGACTACAAGAGACCCAGTACTTC. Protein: CASSPRRLQETQYF.

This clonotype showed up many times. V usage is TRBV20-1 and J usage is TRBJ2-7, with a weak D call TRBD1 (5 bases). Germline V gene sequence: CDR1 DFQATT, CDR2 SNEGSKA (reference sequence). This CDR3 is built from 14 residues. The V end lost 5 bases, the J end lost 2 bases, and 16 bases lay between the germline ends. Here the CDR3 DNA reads TGCAGTGCTTATCACAGGCCCGAAACCTACGAGCAGTACTTC. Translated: CSAYHRPETYEQYF.

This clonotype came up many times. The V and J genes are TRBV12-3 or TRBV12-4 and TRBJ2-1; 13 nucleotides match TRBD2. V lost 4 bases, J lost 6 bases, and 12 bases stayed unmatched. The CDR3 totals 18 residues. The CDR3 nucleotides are TGTGCCAGCAGTTCCTGGACTAGCGGGAGTTTGTCGGTCAATGAGCAGTTCTTC. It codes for CASSSWTSGSLSVNEQFF.

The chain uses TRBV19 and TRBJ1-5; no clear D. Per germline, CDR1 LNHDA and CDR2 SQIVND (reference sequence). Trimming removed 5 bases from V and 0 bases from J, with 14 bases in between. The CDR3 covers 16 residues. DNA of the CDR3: TGTGCCAGTAGTCCCGTGGCAGTTTATAGCAATCAGCCCCAGCATTTT. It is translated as CASSPVAVYSNQPQHF.

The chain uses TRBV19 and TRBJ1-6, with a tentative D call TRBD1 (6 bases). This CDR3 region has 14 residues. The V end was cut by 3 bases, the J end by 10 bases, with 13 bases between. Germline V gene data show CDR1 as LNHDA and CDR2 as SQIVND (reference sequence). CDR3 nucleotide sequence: TGTGCCAGTAGTATCCGGGACATGAGATCACCCCTCCACTTT. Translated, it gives CASSIRDMRSPLHF.

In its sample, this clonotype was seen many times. As DNA, the CDR3 is TGCGCCAGCGCGGGAGTGGGGAACACCGGGGAGCTGTTTTTT. Translated, it gives CASAGVGNTGELFF. The chain employs TRBV5-1 and TRBJ2-2; 7 nucleotides match TRBD2. This CDR3 is built from 14 residues. V was clipped by 7 bases and J by 1 base; unmatched bases: 4. Germline CDR1 SGHRS, CDR2 YFSETQ.

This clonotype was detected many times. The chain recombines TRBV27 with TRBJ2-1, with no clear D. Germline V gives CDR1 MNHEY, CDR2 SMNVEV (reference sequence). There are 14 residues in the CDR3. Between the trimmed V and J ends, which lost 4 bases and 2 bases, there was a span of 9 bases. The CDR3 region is CASSSLNTYNEQFF. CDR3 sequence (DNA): TGTGCCAGCAGTTCTCTGAACACCTACAATGAGCAGTTCTTC.